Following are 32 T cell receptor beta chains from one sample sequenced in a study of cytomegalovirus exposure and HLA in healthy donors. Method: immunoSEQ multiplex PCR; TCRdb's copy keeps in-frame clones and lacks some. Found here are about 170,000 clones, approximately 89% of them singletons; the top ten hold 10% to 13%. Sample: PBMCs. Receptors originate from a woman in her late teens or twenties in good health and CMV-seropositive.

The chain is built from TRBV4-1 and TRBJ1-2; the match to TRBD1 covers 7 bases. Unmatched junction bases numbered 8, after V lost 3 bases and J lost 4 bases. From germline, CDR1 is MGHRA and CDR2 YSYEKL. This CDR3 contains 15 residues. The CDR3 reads CASSHPTGKVYGYTF. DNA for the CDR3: TGCGCCAGCAGCCACCCGACAGGGAAGGTCTATGGCTACACCTTC.

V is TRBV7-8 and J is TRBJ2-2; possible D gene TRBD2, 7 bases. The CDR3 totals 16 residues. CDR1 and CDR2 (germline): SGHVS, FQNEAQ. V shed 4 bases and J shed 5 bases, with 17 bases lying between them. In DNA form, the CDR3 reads TGTGCCAGCAGCTCCCTGGGGGGGGCAGGGACCGGGGAGCTGTTTTTT. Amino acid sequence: CASSSLGGAGTGELFF.

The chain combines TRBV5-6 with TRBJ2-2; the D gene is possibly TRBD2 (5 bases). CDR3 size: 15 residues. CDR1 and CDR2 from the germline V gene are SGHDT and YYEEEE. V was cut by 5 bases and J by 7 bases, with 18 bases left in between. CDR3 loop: CASSHPTREGGELFF. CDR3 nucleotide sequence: TGTGCCAGCAGTCACCCAACTCGAGAGGGCGGGGAGCTGTTTTTT.

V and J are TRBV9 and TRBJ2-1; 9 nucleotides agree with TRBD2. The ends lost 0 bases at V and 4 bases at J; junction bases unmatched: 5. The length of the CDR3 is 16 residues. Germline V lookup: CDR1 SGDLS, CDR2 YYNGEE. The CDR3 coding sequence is TGTGCCAGCAGCGTAGAATGGGCGGGAGGGTACAATGAGCAGTTCTTC. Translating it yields CASSVEWAGGYNEQFF.

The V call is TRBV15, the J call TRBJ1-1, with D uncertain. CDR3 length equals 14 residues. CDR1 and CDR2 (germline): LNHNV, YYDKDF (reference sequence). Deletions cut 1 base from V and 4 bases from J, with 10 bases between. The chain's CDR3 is CATSRVAVGTEAFF. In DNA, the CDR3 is TGTGCCACCAGCAGAGTTGCGGTAGGCACTGAAGCTTTCTTT. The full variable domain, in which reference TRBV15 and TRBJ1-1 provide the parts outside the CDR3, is DAMVIQNPRYQVTQFGKPVTLSCSQTLNHNVMYWYQQKSSQAPKLLFHYYDKDFNNEADTPDNFQSRRPNTSFCFLDIRSPGLGDTAMYLCATSRVAVGTEAFFGQGTRLTVV.

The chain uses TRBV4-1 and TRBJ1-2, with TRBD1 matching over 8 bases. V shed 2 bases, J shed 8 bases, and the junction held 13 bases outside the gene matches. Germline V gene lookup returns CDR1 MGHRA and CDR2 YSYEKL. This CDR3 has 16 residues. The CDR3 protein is CASSQTTGTGLGGYTF. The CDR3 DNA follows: TGCGCCAGCAGCCAAACCACCGGGACAGGTCTCGGCGGCTACACCTTC.

The CDR3 spells CASSPGQRTYEQYF. The CDR3 nucleotides read TGTGCCAGCTCACCGGGACAGCGTACCTACGAGCAGTACTTC. The genes are TRBV18 and TRBJ2-7; 7 nucleotides align to TRBD1. The germline V gene has CDR1 KGHSH and CDR2 LQKENI. The ends lost 3 bases at V and 2 bases at J; junction bases unmatched: 4. The CDR3 length is 14 residues.

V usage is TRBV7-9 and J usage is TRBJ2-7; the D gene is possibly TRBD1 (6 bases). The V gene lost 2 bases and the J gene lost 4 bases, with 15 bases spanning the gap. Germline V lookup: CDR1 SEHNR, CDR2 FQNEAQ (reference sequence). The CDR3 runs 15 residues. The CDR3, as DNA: TGTGCCAGCAGCTTAATGAAGGGGGAGTTTTACGAGCAGTACTTC. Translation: CASSLMKGEFYEQYF.

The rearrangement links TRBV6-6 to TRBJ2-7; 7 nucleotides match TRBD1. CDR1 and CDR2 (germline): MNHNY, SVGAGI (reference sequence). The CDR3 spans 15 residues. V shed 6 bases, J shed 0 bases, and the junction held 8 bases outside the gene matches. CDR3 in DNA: TGTGCCAGCAGGATCCTCGGGACAGCCTCCTACGAGCAGTACTTC. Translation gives CASRILGTASYEQYF.

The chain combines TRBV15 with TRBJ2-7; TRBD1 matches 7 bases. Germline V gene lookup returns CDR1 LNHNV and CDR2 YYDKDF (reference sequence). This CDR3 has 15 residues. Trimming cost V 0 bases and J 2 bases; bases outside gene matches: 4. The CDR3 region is CATSREKGAPYEQYF. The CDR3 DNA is TGTGCCACCAGCAGAGAAAAGGGGGCCCCCTACGAGCAGTACTTC.

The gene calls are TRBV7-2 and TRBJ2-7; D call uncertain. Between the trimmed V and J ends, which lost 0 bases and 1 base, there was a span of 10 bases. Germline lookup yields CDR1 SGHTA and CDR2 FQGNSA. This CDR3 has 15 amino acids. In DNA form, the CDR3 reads TGTGCCAGCAGCTTAGCGGTCGGGTCTTCCTACGAGCAGTACTTC. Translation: CASSLAVGSSYEQYF.

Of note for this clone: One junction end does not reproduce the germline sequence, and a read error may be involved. The CDR3 sequence is CASSTNRERQQYF. CDR3 DNA: TGTGCTAGCAGCACTAACAGGGAGCGCCAGCAGTACTTC. The chain is built from TRBV7-7 and TRBJ2-7; a weak D match, TRBD1 (6 bases). Germline CDR1 and CDR2: SSHAT and FNYEAQ (reference sequence). This CDR3 spans 13 amino acids.

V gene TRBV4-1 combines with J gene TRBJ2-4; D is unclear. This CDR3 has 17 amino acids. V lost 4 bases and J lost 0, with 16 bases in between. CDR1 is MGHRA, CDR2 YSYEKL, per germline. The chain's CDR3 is CASSRCRVHRAKNIQYF. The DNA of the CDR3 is TGCGCCAGCAGCCGGTGCCGGGTCCACCGAGCCAAAAACATTCAGTACTTC.

As DNA, the CDR3 is TGCGCCAGCAGCCGTATTACGAGCGGAGAGACCCAGTACTTC. It is translated as CASSRITSGETQYF. This chain links TRBV5-1 with TRBJ2-5; a possible D gene is TRBD2 (5 bases). The CDR3 length is 14 residues. The V gene lost 4 bases and the J gene lost 4 bases, with 14 bases spanning the gap. Per the germline V gene, CDR1 is SGHRS and CDR2 is YFSETQ. The full variable domain, in which reference TRBV5-1 and TRBJ2-5 provide the parts outside the CDR3, is KAGVTQTPRYLIKTRGQQVTLSCSPISGHRSVSWYQQTPGQGLQFLFEYFSETQRNKGNFPGRFSGRQFSNSRSEMNVSTLELGDSALYLCASSRITSGETQYFGPGTRLLVL.

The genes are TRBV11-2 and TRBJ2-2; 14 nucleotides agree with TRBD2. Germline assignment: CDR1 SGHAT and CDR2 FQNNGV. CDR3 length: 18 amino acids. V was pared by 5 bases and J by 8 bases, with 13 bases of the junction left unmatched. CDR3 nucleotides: TGTGCCAGCAGCCTCCGTGGGACTAGCGGGAGACGGGCGGGGGAGCTGTTTTTT. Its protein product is CASSLRGTSGRRAGELFF.

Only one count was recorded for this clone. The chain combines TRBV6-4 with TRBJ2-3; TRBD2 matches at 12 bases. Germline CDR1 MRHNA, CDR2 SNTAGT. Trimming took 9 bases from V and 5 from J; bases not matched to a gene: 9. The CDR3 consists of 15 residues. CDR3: CASRALAGGLDTQYF. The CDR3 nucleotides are TGTGCCAGTCGAGCCCTAGCGGGAGGGCTAGATACGCAGTATTTT.

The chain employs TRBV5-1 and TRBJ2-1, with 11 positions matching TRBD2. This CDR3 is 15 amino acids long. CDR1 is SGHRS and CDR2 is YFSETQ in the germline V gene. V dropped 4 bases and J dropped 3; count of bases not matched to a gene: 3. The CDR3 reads CASSITSGGYNEQFF. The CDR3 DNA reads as TGCGCCAGCAGCATAACTAGCGGGGGCTACAATGAGCAGTTCTTC.

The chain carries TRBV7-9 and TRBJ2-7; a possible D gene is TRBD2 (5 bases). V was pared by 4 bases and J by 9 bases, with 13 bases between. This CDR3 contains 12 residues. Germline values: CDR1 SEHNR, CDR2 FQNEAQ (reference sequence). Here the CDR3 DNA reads TGTGCCAGCAGCTACGAAATCGGGGTGCAGTACTTC. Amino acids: CASSYEIGVQYF.

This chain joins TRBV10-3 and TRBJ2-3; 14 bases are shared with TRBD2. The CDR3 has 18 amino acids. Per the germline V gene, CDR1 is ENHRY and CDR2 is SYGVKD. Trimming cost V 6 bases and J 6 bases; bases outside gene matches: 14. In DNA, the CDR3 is TGTGCCATCAGCCGAGGGATGACTAGCGGGAGGGCCGGGGATACGCAGTATTTT. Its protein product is CAISRGMTSGRAGDTQYF.

The CDR3 spells CASRTGSKNEQFF. CDR3 sequence (DNA): TGTGCCAGTAGAACCGGGAGTAAGAATGAGCAGTTCTTC. V and J are TRBV19 and TRBJ2-1, with D perhaps TRBD2 (6 bases). V shed 6 bases and J shed 7 bases, with 13 bases lying between them. The germline gives CDR1 LNHDA, CDR2 SQIVND (reference sequence). The CDR3 totals 13 residues.

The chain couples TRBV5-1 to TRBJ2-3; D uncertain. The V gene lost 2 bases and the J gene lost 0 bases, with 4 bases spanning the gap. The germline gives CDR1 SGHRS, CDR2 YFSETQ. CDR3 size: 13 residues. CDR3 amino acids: CASSFSSTDTQYF. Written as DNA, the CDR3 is TGCGCCAGCAGCTTCAGTAGCACAGATACGCAGTATTTT.

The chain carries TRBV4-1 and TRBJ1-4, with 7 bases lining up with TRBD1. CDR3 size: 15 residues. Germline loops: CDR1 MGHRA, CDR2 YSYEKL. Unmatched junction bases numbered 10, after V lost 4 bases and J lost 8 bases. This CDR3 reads CASSPSLGGYEKLFF. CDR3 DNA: TGCGCCAGCAGCCCTTCTCTAGGGGGCTACGAAAAACTGTTTTTT.

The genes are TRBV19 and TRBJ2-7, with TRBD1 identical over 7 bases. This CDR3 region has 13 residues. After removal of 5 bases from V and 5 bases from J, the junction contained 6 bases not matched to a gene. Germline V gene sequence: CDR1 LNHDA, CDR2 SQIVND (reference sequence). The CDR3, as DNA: TGTGCCAGTAGTCCACGGACAGGCGACGAGCAGTACTTC. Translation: CASSPRTGDEQYF. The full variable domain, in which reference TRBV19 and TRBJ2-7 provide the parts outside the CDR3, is DGGITQSPKYLFRKEGQNVTLSCEQNLNHDAMYWYRQDPGQGLRLIYYSQIVNDFQKGDIAEGYSVSREKKESFPLTVTSAQKNPTAFYLCASSPRTGDEQYFGPGTRLTVT.

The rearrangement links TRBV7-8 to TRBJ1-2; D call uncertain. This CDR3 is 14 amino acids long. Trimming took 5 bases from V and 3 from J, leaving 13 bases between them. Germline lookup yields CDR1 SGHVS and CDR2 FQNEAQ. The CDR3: CASSQPERDYGYTF. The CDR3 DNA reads TGTGCCAGCAGCCAACCGGAGCGAGACTATGGCTACACCTTC.

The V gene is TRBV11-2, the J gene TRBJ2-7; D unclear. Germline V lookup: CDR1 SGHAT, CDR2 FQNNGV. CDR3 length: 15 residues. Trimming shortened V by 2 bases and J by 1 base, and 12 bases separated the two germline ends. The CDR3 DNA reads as TGTGCCAGCAGCTTATCTTATCCCTTATCCTACGAGCAGTACTTC. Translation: CASSLSYPLSYEQYF.

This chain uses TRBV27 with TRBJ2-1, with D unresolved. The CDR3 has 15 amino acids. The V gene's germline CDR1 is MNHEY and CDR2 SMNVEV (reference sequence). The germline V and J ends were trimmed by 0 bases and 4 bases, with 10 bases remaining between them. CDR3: CASSLSRQTYNEQFF. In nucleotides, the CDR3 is TGTGCCAGCAGTTTATCCCGCCAGACATACAATGAGCAGTTCTTC.

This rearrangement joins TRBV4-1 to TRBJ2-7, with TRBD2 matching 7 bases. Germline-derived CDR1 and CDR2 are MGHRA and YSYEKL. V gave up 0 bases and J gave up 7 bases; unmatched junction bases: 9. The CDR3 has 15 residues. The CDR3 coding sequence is TGCGCCAGCAGCCAAGATAGGGCGGGAGAGAGGGAGCAGTACTTC. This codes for CASSQDRAGEREQYF.

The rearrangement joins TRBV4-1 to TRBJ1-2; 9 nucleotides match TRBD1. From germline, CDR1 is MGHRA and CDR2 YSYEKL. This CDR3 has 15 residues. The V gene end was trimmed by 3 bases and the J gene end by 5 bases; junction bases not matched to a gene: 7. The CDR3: CASSHLAGQGYGYTF. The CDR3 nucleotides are TGCGCCAGCAGCCACCTTGCGGGACAGGGATATGGCTACACCTTC.

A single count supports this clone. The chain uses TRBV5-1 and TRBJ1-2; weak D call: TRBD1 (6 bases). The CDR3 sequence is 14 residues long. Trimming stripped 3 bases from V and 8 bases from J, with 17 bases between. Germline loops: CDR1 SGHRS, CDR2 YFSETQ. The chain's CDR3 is CASSSWDIKDGYTF. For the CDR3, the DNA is TGCGCCAGCAGCTCCTGGGACATTAAGGACGGCTACACCTTC.

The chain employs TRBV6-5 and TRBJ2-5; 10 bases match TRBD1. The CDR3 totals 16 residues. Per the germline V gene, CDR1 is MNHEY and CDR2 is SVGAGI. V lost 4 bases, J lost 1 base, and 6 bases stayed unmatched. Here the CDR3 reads CASSSVDRGTQETQYF. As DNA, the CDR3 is TGTGCCAGCAGTTCAGTGGACAGGGGGACCCAAGAGACCCAGTACTTC.

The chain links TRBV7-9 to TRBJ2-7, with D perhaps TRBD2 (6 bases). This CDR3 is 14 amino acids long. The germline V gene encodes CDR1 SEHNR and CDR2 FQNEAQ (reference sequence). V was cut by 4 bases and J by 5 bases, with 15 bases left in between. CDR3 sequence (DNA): TGTGCCAGCAGCTCCCCCGGGACTCACAACGAGCAGTACTTC. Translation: CASSSPGTHNEQYF. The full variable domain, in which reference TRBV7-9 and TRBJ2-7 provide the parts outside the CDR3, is DTGVSQNPRHKITKRGQNVTFRCDPISEHNRLYWYRQTLGQGPEFLTYFQNEAQLEKSRLLSDRFSAERPKGSFSTLEIQRTEQGDSAMYLCASSSPGTHNEQYFGPGTRLTVT.

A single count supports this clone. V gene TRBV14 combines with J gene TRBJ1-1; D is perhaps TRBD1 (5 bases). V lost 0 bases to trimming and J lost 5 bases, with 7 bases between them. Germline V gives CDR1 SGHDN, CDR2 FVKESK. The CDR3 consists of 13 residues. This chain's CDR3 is CASSQERGTEAFF. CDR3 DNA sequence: TGTGCCAGCAGCCAAGAAAGGGGTACTGAAGCTTTCTTT.